Presented here are 11 T cell receptor beta chains from one specimen sequenced in a study of beta chain features in type 1 diabetes. Overall study results and limits: Shortening of TCRB CDR3s, moderate but significant, appeared in all four CD4+ subsets of Type 1 diabetes patients.

These TCRs are of unknown antigen specificity. Every isolated RNA sample was fully reverse transcribed, so sequencing captured expressed TCRB transcripts. Assay: immunoSEQ multiplex PCR; the TCRdb copy retains only in-frame clones and omits some. The table includes 310,000 or so clones, over 7% detected once. Material for sequencing was central memory CD4+ T cells from blood. Source of these receptors: a man aged 30 to 39 with type 1 diabetes.

The CDR3 protein is CASSRSGTNSPLHF. The CDR3 nucleotides are TGTGCCAGCAGTCGGTCCGGGACTAATTCACCCCTCCACTTT. The V and J genes are TRBV6-5 and TRBJ1-6; tentative D call: TRBD1 (5 bases). V was shortened by 5 bases and J by 6 bases, with 11 bases between the two germline ends. The CDR3 is 14 residues long. CDR1 and CDR2 from the germline V gene are MNHEY and SVGAGI.

The chain joins TRBV11-2 to TRBJ1-1; D not certain. This CDR3 has 14 amino acids. Between the trimmed V and J ends, which lost 1 base and 5 bases, there was a span of 11 bases. CDR1 is SGHAT and CDR2 is FQNNGV in the germline V gene. The CDR3 region is CASSLVGSGTEAFF. The CDR3 nucleotides read TGTGCCAGCAGCTTAGTAGGGAGTGGTACTGAAGCTTTCTTT.

The CDR3 spells CASSYGQVEQYF. CDR3 DNA sequence: TGTGCCAGCAGTTATGGGCAGGTAGAGCAGTACTTC. The chain couples TRBV6-5 to TRBJ2-7; D is unclear. This CDR3 has 12 amino acids. CDR1 MNHEY and CDR2 SVGAGI come from the germline V gene. Between the trimmed V and J ends, which lost 3 bases and 7 bases, there was a span of 10 bases.

The chain recombines TRBV6-1 with TRBJ2-5; 9 bases align to TRBD2. V was pared by 3 bases and J by 2 bases, with 7 bases of the junction left unmatched. Germline values: CDR1 MNHNS, CDR2 SASEGT. The CDR3 runs 16 residues. CDR3 nucleotides: TGTGCCAGCAGTGACCAGCTAGCGGGAATTCAAGAGACCCAGTACTTC. It translates to CASSDQLAGIQETQYF.

There are a few counts of this clone. The genes are TRBV7-2 and TRBJ1-2; D unclear. Per the germline V gene, CDR1 is SGHTA and CDR2 is FQGNSA. V dropped 4 bases and J dropped 7 bases, with 22 bases sitting between them. The CDR3 loop spans 16 amino acids. The CDR3 DNA reads as TGTGCCAGCAGCTCGAACAGACGGAGCAATGATCTTGGCTACACCTTC. Its protein is CASSSNRRSNDLGYTF.

V and J are TRBV6-5 and TRBJ2-3; tentatively, D is TRBD2 (6 bases). Between the trimmed V and J ends, which lost 0 bases and 3 bases, there was a span of 13 bases. The CDR3 loop spans 16 amino acids. CDR1 and CDR2 from the germline V gene are MNHEY and SVGAGI. CDR3 nucleotide sequence: TGTGCCAGCAGTTACTCGGGGAGGACGGCTACAGATACGCAGTATTTT. As protein: CASSYSGRTATDTQYF.

The sample holds a few counts of this clone. V gene TRBV28 combines with J gene TRBJ1-1, with D tentatively TRBD1 (5 bases). The CDR3 has 16 residues. V lost 3 bases and J lost 0, with 14 bases in between. CDR1 and CDR2 from the germline V gene are MDHEN and SYDVKM. Here the CDR3 DNA reads TGTGCCAGCAGTTTCGGGGCAGGGCCCTTGAACACTGAAGCTTTCTTT. Protein product: CASSFGAGPLNTEAFF.

The chain has TRBV2 and TRBJ2-7; D is perhaps TRBD1 (5 bases). The CDR3 contains 15 residues. V was trimmed by 3 bases and J by 0 bases, leaving 12 bases between them. In germline, CDR1 is SNHLY, CDR2 FYNNEI. Written as DNA, the CDR3 is TGTGCCAGCAGTGACAGGGATTACAGCTCCTACGAGCAGTACTTC. Translated, it gives CASSDRDYSSYEQYF. Drawing the rest from reference TRBV2 and TRBJ2-7, the complete variable domain is EPEVTQTPSHQVTQMGQEVILRCVPISNHLYFYWYRQILGQKVEFLVSFYNNEISEKSEIFDDQFSVERPDGSNFTLKIRSTKLEDSAMYFCASSDRDYSSYEQYFGPGTRLTVT.

J is TRBJ1-2 and V is TRBV7-9, with TRBD1 as a possible D gene (5 bases). This CDR3 has 13 amino acids. V was cut by 5 bases and J by 12 bases, with 19 bases left in between. CDR1 is SEHNR and CDR2 is FQNEAQ in the germline V gene (reference sequence). In nucleotides, the CDR3 is TGTGCCAGCAGCCCCTCCCGGGGCCGAACTAACACCTTC. It codes for CASSPSRGRTNTF. The full variable domain, rest sourced from reference TRBV7-9 and TRBJ1-2, is DTGVSQNPRHKITKRGQNVTFRCDPISEHNRLYWYRQTLGQGPEFLTYFQNEAQLEKSRLLSDRFSAERPKGSFSTLEIQRTEQGDSAMYLCASSPSRGRTNTFGSGTRLTVV.

The V call is TRBV6-5, the J call TRBJ2-5, with D possibly being TRBD1 or TRBD2 (5 bases each). This CDR3 is built from 13 residues. CDR1 is MNHEY, CDR2 SVGAGI, per germline. V was cut by 2 bases and J by 7 bases, with 11 bases left in between. The CDR3 here is CASSYGTAATQYF. CDR3 DNA sequence: TGTGCCAGCAGTTACGGGACCGCGGCGACCCAGTACTTC.

V is TRBV6-5 and J is TRBJ1-1, with D perhaps matching TRBD1 (5 bases). This CDR3 has 11 residues. Germline loops: CDR1 MNHEY, CDR2 SVGAGI. V lost 4 bases and J lost 8, with 8 bases in between. The CDR3, as DNA: TGTGCCAGCAGTTCAGGGTCCGAAGCTTTCTTT. Its protein is CASSSGSEAFF.